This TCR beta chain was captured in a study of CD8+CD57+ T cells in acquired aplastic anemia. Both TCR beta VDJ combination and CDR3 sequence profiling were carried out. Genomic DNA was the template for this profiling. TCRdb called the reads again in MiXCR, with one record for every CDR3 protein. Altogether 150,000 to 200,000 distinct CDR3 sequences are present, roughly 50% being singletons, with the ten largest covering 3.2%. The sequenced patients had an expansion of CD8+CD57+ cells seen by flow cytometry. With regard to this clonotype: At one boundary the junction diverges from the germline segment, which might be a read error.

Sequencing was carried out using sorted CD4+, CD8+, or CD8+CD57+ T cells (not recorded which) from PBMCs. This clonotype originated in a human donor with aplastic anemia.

The CDR3 reads CASSIKQGRWGYAF. The CDR3 coding sequence is TGTGCCAGTAGTATCAAACAGGGGAGGTGGGGCTACGCCTTC. The chain couples TRBV19 to TRBJ1-2; 7 positions match TRBD1. Germline V gene data show CDR1 as LNHDA and CDR2 as SQIVND (reference sequence). The CDR3 spans 14 residues.